This T cell receptor (beta chain) was obtained from a study of cytomegalovirus exposure and HLA in healthy donors (dated by TCRdb to 2016 to 2017). The study in broad terms: According to an earlier analysis of a few hundred of the donors, some 170 million T cells yielded 120 million or so unique TCR beta sequences and 276 Gb of sequence data. Alongside the repertoire data, information on donor age, sex, ethnicity and CMV serostatus was compiled. An earlier analysis of several hundred of the donors applied high-throughput TCR beta sequencing to assess whether each TCR beta V gene segment acted as functional or pseudogenic. A later analysis re-analyzed previously published TCR beta repertoires from about 730 donors and added high-resolution HLA genotyping to study TCR occurrence patterns. Typing coverage varied by locus: about 629-630 donors for A, B, C, DRB1 and DQB1; roughly 560 for DQA1; more than 600 for DPA1; roughly 450 for DPB1. An early release that covered about 600 HLA-typed donors contained 250 to 350 gigabases of sequencing data and 75 million to 100 million unique TCR sequences. Across roughly 420 genotyped donors of the cohort, an average of about 250,000 unique TCR beta nucleotide sequences per donor were sequenced, and about a sixth of those sequences were non-productive. Every discovery cohort repertoire had been produced on one sequencing platform. The aim of the study was to test whether cataloging public T cell receptors could identify signatures of past pathogen exposure. Class I and class II HLA loci were covered by the typing at four-digit resolution. Several DR-DQ haplotypes were treated as single units for association and clustering because of strong linkage in the cohort. The study used immunosequencing to profile the T cell repertoires of several hundred subjects and linked those repertoires to cytomegalovirus serostatus. The study combined high-throughput TCR immunosequencing, statistical association of individual TCRs with disease status, and machine learning to predict cytomegalovirus infection status. In addition to the first cohort of several hundred subjects, a separate validation cohort of 120 different subjects was used. Rather than drawing on any new phenotypic data, the later analysis identified candidate immune exposures from TCR beta sequences and the way those sequences occurred across donors. The genetic ancestry cluster associated with self-reported Caucasian donors included about 81% of the roughly 400 genotyped donors. A later genetic analysis used genome-wide SNP genotypes for about three fifths of the 666 donors, treating that subset as a discovery cohort.

CDR3 length: 17 amino acids, cysteine to phenylalanine. Only the CDR3 region is kept as DNA, spanning 51 bases read in frame from base 1. Taken from the germline V gene, the CDR1 and CDR2 loops are KGHSH and LQKENI. From V the trimming removes 6 bases and from J it removes 1 base, while the gene matches leave 10 bases of the junction unaccounted for. The cohort was made up of 650 to 700 healthy bone marrow donors. At the time of sampling, every cohort member was nominally healthy, though immune exposures that went unrecorded were likely present. The donor was CMV seronegative and belonged to the group of over 350 seronegative cohort members. A peripheral blood sample was provided by each donor, and peripheral blood mononuclear cells were used for TCR beta sequencing. Genomic DNA extraction from the blood cell samples was performed with the Qiagen DNeasy Blood Extraction Kit. Overall study outcomes, separate from this receptor: According to a later analysis, TCR association rates differed among HLA loci, with DRB1 alleles showing the most associated TCRs and HLA-C alleles showing the fewest. An earlier analysis of several hundred of the donors showed that most TCR beta V segments appeared in productive rearrangements either about 87% or about 30% of the time, which broadly matched IMGT annotations. The cohort was sequenced for TCR beta chains only, and without alpha or paired-chain data the features that could be detected were limited. Three of the identified cytomegalovirus-associated TCR beta chains were confirmed in vitro to be specific for cytomegalovirus antigens. Immune exposure information for the cohort was limited to CMV serostatus. Sequencing depth was assumed to be roughly uniform across donors in the presence/absence analyses, though that assumption may not hold. Strong co-occurrence of HLA alleles, especially DR and DQ, made assigning TCR associations to individual alleles difficult. The 87-base-pair reads could not distinguish some IMGT-functional V segments, including TRBV6-2 and TRBV6-3, so those segments were excluded. The study gave a list of more than 150 TCR beta chains associated with cytomegalovirus. A group of highly shared sequence variants was considered likely to be a technical artifact of the sequencing pipeline. An association between a missense DCLRE1C variant and V-gene and J-gene trimming of TCR beta chains was found in a later genetic analysis and replicated in an independent cohort. Linkage disequilibrium might explain the correlated functional status among segregating V segments, but an unknown experimental factor could not be excluded. In a later analysis, several top co-occurrence clusters were reported to appear linked to parvovirus B19, influenza, CMV and Epstein-Barr virus. According to the authors, the approach could potentially be generalized to other disease states and immunological phenotypes. In both the original and validation cohorts, the classifier was reported to diagnose cytomegalovirus status with high specificity and sensitivity. A later analysis found that HLA-associated TCR beta chains were more clonally expanded and had lower generation probabilities than equally common non-associated chains. Because counts were too low, some 16 rarely observed V segments, including chromosome 9 orphons, were excluded from the earlier analysis of some 590 of the donors. Specific HLA alleles were associated with 15,000 to 20,000 TCR beta sequences at a false discovery rate of 0.05 in a later analysis. A further reported finding was that TCR beta sequences accurately predicted the HLA-A and HLA-B alleles for most subjects in the first cohort. Across donors, most TCR sequences were observed very rarely, whereas some public TCRs were present in many individuals. Because HLA typing was missing for some donors at each locus, association tests included only the typed subset. Most CMV-associated TCR beta chains appeared to be HLA-restricted in a later analysis, and the HLA associations seemed to be driven largely by CMV exposure. In a later genetic analysis, fewer N-insertions in productive TCRs were reported among donors in an Asian-associated ancestry cluster than the roughly 710-donor mean.

On this clone itself: It lacks a known antigen. No base qualities exist here, and no much larger clone lies one base off it.

Library prep was done by the immunoSEQ multiplex PCR assay. For the multiplex PCR, a mixture combining 60 forward primers for TCR Vbeta segments and 13 reverse primers for TCR Jbeta segments was used. Amplification of the CDR3 region of rearranged TCR beta genes was performed with a multiplex PCR assay on genomic DNA. Amplified TCR beta libraries were sequenced as 87-base-pair reads on the Illumina HiSeq System. On the authors' methods: A later analysis counted tens of millions of unique TCR beta chains across the 666 repertoires, and 9.5 million to 11 million of these chains were shared by at least two donors. To remove PCR and sequencing errors, raw reads were error-corrected and collapsed into unique sequences using a nearest-neighbor algorithm that merged closely related sequences. Alignment of CDR3 sequences to IMGT reference sequences was used to assign V, D and J gene segments. Each retained sequence needed at least a six-nucleotide match to both a V gene segment and a J gene segment. Rearrangements were called productive when the CDR3 lacked stop codons and stayed in frame with V and J; all others were non-productive. Following IMGT convention, CDR3 was defined as the stretch from the second conserved V-encoded cysteine to the conserved J-encoded phenylalanine. The earlier analysis of about 590 of the donors excluded sequences that lacked an unambiguous match to a single V gene segment. In an earlier analysis of some 590 of the donors, V segments were called functional above 56.7% productive rearrangements and were called segregating when the between-donor standard deviation exceeded 5%. A statistical classification framework was built to diagnose cytomegalovirus status from the catalog of TCR beta chain sequences. In a later analysis, TCR nucleotide sequences were compared against IMGT/GENE-DB human TR gene sequences so that V and J genes could be assigned. A later analysis assigned CDR3 sequences and most-parsimonious VDJ recombination scenarios with the TCRdist pipeline. In a later analysis, each TCR beta chain was defined by its CDR3 amino acid sequence together with its V-gene family, and reads without a unique V-gene family were excluded. As a way to deal with suspected cross-contamination and a sequencing artifact, a later analysis dropped hundreds of nucleotide sequences that were highly shared and had low generation probability. In a later analysis, a clonal expansion index was calculated for each public chain from normalized within-repertoire ranks of inferred template counts. In a later analysis, generation probabilities were computed using a VDJ recombination model fitted to out-of-frame rearrangements, and the results were checked against IGoR. Hypergeometric tests were used in a later analysis to score TCR-TCR, TCR-HLA and TCR-CMV co-occurrence, with a repertoire-size bias correction applied to the TCR pairs. False discovery rates were estimated in a later analysis by permuting HLA or CMV assignments 20 times. In a later analysis, co-occurring TCRs were grouped with DBSCAN, and TCRdist sequence similarity was added when clustering was performed within HLA-allele-positive subsets. Repertoires with fewer than 30,000 or more than 120,000 public chains, plus five repertoires with anomalous nucleotide sharing, were excluded from co-occurrence clustering. In TCRdb, the immuneACCESS table is reduced to in-frame sequences with V and J assigned. These tables do not hold every clone; where another copy was compared, an unresolved V gene accounts for under half, and the others remain unexplained. Clone size and V and J calls were adopted from that table, with D and trimming inferred from the DNA. The sample table contains about 230,000 clones; only one count was recorded for almost 85% of them. 0.58% of the sample is in the top ten clones.

The rearranged chain carries TRBV18 and TRBJ2-2, with 8 central nucleotides matching TRBD1. This sequence originates from a woman aged 40 to 50 in good health and CMV-seronegative. Specimen: PBMCs. For the CDR3, the sequence is CASSLSRGTGNTGELFF. The nucleotide sequence is given as TGTGCCAGCTCGCTCAGCCGTGGGACAGGGAACACCGGGGAGCTGTTTTTT.